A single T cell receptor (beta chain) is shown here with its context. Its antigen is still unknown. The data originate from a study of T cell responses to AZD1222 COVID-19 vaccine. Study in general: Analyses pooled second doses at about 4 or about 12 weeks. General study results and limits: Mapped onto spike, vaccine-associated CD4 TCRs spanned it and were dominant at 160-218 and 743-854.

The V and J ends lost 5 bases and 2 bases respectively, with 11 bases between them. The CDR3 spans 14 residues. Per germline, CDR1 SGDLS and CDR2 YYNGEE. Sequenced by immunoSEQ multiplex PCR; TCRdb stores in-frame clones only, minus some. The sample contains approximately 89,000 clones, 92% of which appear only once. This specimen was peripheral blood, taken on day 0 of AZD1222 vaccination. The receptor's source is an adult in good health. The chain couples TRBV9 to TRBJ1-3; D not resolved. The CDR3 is CASSPRAAGNTIYF. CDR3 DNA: TGTGCCAGCAGTCCGCGTGCGGCTGGAAACACCATATATTTT.